Below are 12 T cell receptor beta chains sequenced from a single sample in a study of response to subunit inactivated influenza vaccine. In TCRdb, the RT-PCR reads were re-called with MiXCR into one record per CDR3 protein. The sample gives more than 700,000 distinct CDR3 sequences, 21% of which show up once; 10% is in the top ten. Sequences were derived from PBMCs from blood, sampled less than 6 days after vaccination. These receptors were taken from a man aged 45 to 65 who received an inactivated influenza vaccine.

A single count supports this clonotype. V and J are TRBV21-1 and TRBJ2-2; the table assigns TRBD1, which was not confirmed against the DNA. TRBV21-1 is assigned pseudogene status. The CDR3 totals 15 residues. The CDR3 coding sequence is TGTGCCAGCAGCAAAGGGACACGAAACACCGGGGAGCTGTTTTTT. It codes for CASSKGTRNTGELFF.

CDR3 bases: TGTGCAAGTCGAAGGCTAGCGTACCAAGAGACCCAGTACTTC. This encodes CASRRLAYQETQYF. The chain joins TRBV12-2 to TRBJ2-5; the DNA was not used to check the table's D call, TRBD2. TRBV12-2 is listed as a pseudogene. The CDR3 is 14 residues long.

This clonotype was counted between two and nine times. This rearrangement joins TRBV7-2 to TRBJ2-4; a weak D match, TRBD2 (5 bases). This CDR3 has 14 amino acids. Germline V CDR1 and CDR2: SGHTA, FQGNSA. Trimming took off 2 bases at V and 4 bases at J, with 9 bases between the two ends. DNA for the CDR3: TGTGCCAGCAGCTTAACCGGGGTTAAAAACATTCAGTACTTC. This translates into CASSLTGVKNIQYF.

The J gene is TRBJ2-3, the V gene TRBV3-1, with D perhaps TRBD2 (5 bases). Germline assignment: CDR1 LGHDT and CDR2 YNNKEL (reference sequence). Trimming removed 4 bases from V and 2 bases from J, with 13 bases in between. The CDR3 length is 15 residues. The CDR3 protein is CASSLAADPTDTQYF. In DNA, the CDR3 is TGTGCCAGCAGCCTCGCAGCGGACCCCACAGATACGCAGTATTTT.

This clonotype was seen at least ten times. CDR3 loop: CSVVSGTRDTQYF. The CDR3 DNA is TGCAGCGTTGTGTCAGGGACAAGAGATACGCAGTATTTT. The J gene is TRBJ2-3, the V gene TRBV29-1; a possible D gene is TRBD1 (6 bases). Deletions cut 4 bases from V and 5 bases from J, with 13 bases between. This CDR3 has 13 residues. CDR1 and CDR2 from the germline V gene are SQVTM and ANQGSEA.

In this sample, this clonotype turned up a few times. The rearrangement uses TRBV20-1 and TRBJ2-5; 7 nucleotides agree with TRBD1. V lost 1 base and J lost 2; bases outside the gene matches: 7. There are 15 residues in the CDR3. Germline V gives CDR1 DFQATT, CDR2 SNEGSKA (reference sequence). This CDR3 is CSARAATGPQETQYF. For the CDR3, the DNA is TGCAGTGCTAGAGCCGCGACAGGGCCTCAAGAGACCCAGTACTTC.

The chain recombines TRBV27 with TRBJ2-5; 8 nucleotides agree with TRBD1. The CDR3 spans 15 residues. With 4 bases clipped from V and 4 bases from J, the junction kept 8 bases outside the gene matches. The V gene's germline CDR1 is MNHEY and CDR2 SMNVEV (reference sequence). CDR3 region: CASSSDQGAGETQYF. The DNA of the CDR3 is TGTGCCAGCAGTTCTGACCAGGGGGCGGGAGAGACCCAGTACTTC.

There are a few counts of this clonotype. This chain uses TRBV10-3 with TRBJ1-5, with D perhaps matching TRBD1 (5 bases). The length of the CDR3 is 14 residues. V lost 3 bases, J lost 3 bases, and 9 bases lay in between. CDR1 is ENHRY and CDR2 is SYGVKD in the germline V gene. The CDR3 DNA reads as TGTGCCATCAGTGAAGACAGCGTCAATCAGCCCCAGCATTTT. Translation: CAISEDSVNQPQHF.

The sample holds a few counts of this clonotype. The CDR3 reads CSARLTNYGYTF. In nucleotides, the CDR3 is TGCAGTGCTAGGCTCACCAACTATGGCTACACCTTC. The gene calls are TRBV20-1 and TRBJ1-2, with D hard to call. Between the trimmed V and J ends, which lost 3 bases and 2 bases, there was a span of 7 bases. Germline values: CDR1 DFQATT, CDR2 SNEGSKA (reference sequence). This CDR3 is built from 12 residues.

The CDR3 nucleotides are TGTGCCAGCAGGACTGGGACCTTTCAAGAGACCCAGTACTTC. Translation: CASRTGTFQETQYF. The chain carries TRBV2 and TRBJ2-5, with D perhaps being TRBD1 or TRBD2 (5 bases each). Germline CDR1 reads SNHLY; CDR2 reads FYNNEI. V lost 6 bases to trimming and J lost 2 bases, with 13 bases between them. The length of the CDR3 is 14 residues.

This clonotype was seen a handful of times. V gene TRBV5-1 combines with J gene TRBJ1-3; D may be TRBD1 (5 bases). The germline gives CDR1 SGHRS, CDR2 YFSETQ. CDR3 length equals 16 residues. The V end lost 1 base, the J end lost 4 bases, and 15 bases lay between the germline ends. CDR3 sequence reads: CASSLTVLQVGNTIYF. DNA of the CDR3: TGCGCCAGCAGCTTGACCGTCCTACAGGTGGGAAACACCATATATTTT.

The chain couples TRBV20-1 to TRBJ1-2; possibly TRBD1 for D (5 bases). V lost 5 bases and J lost 0, with 10 bases in between. The length of the CDR3 is 13 residues. The V gene's germline CDR1 is DFQATT and CDR2 SNEGSKA (reference sequence). The DNA for the CDR3 is TGCAGTGCTGACAGACGGACTAACTATGGCTACACCTTC. This translates into CSADRRTNYGYTF.